This T cell receptor beta chain was sequenced for a study of blood T cells in healthy people across ages. Overall study findings and caveats: No one knew whether donors had CMV, which possibly confounded expanded clonotype changes. As age increased, TCR beta diversity per million T cells fell in a roughly linear fashion.

With a J-beta primer mix and a sample-barcoded 5' primer, a second PCR ran 7 to 11 cycles. TCRdb passed the 5' RACE reads through MiXCR, listing each CDR3 protein once. The table has roughly 2 million distinct CDR3 sequences, around half seen once. Concerning this clonotype: What it binds is unknown.

Peripheral blood samples of approximately 10 milliliters were drawn from each donor. The TCR was taken from a woman in her 40s in good health. Sequences were obtained from blood.

In nucleotides, the CDR3 is TGTGCCAGCAGTAAACAACACGTACCTAGGGATGGCTACACCTTC. Amino acids: CASSKQHVPRDGYTF. The V and J genes are TRBV28 and TRBJ1-2; D is undetermined. With 5 bases removed from V and 6 bases from J, the gap between germline ends came to 19 bases. The CDR3 totals 15 residues. The germline V gene has CDR1 MDHEN and CDR2 SYDVKM.